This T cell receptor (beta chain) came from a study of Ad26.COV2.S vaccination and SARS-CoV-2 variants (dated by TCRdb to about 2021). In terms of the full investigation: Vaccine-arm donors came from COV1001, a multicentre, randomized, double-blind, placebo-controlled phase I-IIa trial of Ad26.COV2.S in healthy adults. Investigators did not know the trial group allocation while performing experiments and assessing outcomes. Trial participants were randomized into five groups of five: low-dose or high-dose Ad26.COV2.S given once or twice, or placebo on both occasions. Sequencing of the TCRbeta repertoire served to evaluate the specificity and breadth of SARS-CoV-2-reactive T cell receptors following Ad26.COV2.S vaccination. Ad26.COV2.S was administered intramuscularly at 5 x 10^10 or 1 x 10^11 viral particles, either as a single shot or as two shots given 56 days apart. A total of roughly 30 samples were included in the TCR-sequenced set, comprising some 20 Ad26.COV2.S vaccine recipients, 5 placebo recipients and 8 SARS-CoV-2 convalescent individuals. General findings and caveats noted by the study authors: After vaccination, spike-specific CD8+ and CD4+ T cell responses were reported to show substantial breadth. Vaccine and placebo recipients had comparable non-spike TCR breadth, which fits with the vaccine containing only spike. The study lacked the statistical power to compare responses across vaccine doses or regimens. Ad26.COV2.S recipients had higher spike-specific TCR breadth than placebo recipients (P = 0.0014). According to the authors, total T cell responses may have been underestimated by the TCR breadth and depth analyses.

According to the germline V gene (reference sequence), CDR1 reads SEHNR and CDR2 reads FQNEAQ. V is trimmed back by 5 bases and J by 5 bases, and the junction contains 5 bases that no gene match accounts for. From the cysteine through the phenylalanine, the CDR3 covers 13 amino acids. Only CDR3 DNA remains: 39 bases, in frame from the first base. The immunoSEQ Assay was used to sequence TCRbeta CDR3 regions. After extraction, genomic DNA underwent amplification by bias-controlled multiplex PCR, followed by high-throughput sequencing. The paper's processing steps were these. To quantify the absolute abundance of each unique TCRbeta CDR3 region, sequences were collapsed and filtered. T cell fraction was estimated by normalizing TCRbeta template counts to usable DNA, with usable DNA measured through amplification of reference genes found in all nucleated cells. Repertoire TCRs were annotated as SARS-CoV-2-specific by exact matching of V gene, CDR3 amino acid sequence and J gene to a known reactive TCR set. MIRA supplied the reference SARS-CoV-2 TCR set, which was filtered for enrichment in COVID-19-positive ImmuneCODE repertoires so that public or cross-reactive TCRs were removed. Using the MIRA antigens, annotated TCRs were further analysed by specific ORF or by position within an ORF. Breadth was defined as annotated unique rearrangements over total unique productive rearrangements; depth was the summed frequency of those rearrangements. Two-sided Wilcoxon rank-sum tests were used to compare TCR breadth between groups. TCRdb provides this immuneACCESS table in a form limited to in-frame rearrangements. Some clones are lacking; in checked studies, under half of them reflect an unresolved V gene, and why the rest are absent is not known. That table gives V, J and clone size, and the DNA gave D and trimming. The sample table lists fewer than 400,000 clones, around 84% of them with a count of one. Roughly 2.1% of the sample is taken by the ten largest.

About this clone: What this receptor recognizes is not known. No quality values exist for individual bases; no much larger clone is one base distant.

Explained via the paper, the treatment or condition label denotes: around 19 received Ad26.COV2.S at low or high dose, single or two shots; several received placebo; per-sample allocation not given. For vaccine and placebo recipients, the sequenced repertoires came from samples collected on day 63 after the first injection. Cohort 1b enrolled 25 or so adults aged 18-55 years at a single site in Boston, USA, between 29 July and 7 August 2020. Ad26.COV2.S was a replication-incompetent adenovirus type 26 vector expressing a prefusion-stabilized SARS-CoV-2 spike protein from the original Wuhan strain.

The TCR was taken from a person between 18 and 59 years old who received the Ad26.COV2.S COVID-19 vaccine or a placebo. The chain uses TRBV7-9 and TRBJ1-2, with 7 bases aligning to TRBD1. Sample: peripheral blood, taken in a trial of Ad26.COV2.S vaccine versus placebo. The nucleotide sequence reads TGTGCCAGCAGCGGAACAGGGGTATATGGCTACACCTTC. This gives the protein CASSGTGVYGYTF.